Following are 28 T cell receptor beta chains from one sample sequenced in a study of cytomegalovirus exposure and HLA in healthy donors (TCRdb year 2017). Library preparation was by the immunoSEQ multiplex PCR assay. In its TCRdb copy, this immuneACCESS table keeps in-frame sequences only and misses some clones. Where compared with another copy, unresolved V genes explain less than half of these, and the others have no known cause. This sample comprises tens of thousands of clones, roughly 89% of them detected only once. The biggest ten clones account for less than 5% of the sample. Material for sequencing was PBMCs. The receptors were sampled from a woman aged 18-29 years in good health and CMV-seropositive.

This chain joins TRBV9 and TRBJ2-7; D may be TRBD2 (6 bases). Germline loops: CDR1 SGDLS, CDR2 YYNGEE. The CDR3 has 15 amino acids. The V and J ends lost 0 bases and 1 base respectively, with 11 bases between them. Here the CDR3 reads CASSVGASESYEQYF. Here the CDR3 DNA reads TGTGCCAGCAGCGTAGGTGCTAGCGAGTCCTACGAGCAGTACTTC.

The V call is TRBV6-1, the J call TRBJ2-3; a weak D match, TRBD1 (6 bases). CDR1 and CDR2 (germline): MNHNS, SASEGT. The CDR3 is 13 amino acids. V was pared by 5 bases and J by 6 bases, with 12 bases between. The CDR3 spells CASSRQGLDTQYF. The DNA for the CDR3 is TGTGCCAGCAGTCGGCAGGGGTTGGATACGCAGTATTTT.

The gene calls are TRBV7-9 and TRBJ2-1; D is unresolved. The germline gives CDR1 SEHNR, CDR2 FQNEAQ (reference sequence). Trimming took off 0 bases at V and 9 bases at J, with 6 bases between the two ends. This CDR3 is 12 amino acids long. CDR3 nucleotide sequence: TGTGCCAGCAGCTTAGCGCCGGTTGAGCAGTTCTTC. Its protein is CASSLAPVEQFF.

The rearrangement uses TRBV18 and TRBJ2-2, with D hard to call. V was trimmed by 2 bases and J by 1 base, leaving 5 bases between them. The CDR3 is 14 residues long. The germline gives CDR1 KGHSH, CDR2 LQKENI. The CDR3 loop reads CASSPARNTGELFF. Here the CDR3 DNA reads TGTGCCAGCTCACCAGCGAGGAACACCGGGGAGCTGTTTTTT.

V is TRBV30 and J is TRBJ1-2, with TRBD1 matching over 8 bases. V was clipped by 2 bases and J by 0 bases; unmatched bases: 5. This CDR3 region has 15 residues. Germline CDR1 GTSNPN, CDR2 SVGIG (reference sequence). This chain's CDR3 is CAWSRTGGANYGYTF. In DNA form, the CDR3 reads TGTGCCTGGAGTCGTACAGGGGGAGCTAACTATGGCTACACCTTC.

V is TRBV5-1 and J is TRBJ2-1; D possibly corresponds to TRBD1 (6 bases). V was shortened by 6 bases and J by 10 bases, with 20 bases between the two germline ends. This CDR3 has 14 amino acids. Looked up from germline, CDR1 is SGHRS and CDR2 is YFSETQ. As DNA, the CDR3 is TGCGCCAGCAACAAGGACAGCCTCTCACAGGAGCAGTTCTTC. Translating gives CASNKDSLSQEQFF.

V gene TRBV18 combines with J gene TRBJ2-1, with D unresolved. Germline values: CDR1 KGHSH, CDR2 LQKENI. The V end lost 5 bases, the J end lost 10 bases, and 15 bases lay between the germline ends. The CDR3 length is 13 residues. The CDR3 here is CASSSSDWWEQFF. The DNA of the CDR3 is TGTGCCAGCTCATCAAGCGACTGGTGGGAGCAGTTCTTC.

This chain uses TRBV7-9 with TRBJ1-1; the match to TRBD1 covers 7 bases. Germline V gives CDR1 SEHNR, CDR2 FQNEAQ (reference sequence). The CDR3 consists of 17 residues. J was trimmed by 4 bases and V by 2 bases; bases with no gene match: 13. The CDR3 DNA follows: TGTGCCAGCAGCTTAAGGACAGGCCGTGGAGGGGGCACTGAAGCTTTCTTT. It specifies CASSLRTGRGGGTEAFF.

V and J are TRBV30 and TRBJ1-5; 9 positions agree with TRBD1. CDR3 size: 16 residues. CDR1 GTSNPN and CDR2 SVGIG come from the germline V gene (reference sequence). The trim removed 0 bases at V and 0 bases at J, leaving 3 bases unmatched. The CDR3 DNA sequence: TGTGCCTGGAGTGTAGGGACAGGGAATAGCAATCAGCCCCAGCATTTT. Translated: CAWSVGTGNSNQPQHF.

The CDR3 loop is CASSSLRDNSYEQYF. The CDR3 coding sequence is TGTGCCAGCAGTTCACTACGGGACAACTCCTACGAGCAGTACTTC. The chain links TRBV11-2 to TRBJ2-7, with TRBD1 as a possible D gene (6 bases). The CDR3 extends over 15 amino acids. The V end was cut by 6 bases, the J end by 0 bases, with 15 bases between. Germline V CDR1 and CDR2: SGHAT, FQNNGV.

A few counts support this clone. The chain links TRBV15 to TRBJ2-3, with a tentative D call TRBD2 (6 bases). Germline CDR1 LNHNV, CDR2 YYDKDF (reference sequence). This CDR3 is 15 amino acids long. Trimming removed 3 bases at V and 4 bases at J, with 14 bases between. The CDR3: CATSRTRSGADTQYF. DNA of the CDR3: TGTGCCACCAGCAGGACTAGATCTGGCGCAGATACGCAGTATTTT.

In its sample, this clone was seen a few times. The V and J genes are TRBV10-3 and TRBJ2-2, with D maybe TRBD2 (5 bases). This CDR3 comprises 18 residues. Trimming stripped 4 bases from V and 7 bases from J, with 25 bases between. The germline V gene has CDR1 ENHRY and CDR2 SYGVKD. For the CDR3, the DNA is TGTGCCATCAGTGCATCGGAGAGAATGGGAGAAGAGATCGGGGAGCTGTTTTTT. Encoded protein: CAISASERMGEEIGELFF.

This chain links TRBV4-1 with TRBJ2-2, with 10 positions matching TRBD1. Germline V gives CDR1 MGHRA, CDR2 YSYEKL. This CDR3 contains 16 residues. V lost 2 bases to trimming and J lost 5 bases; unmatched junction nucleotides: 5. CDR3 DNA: TGCGCCAGCAGCCAAAAGGGACAGGGGTCGACCGGGGAGCTGTTTTTT. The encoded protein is CASSQKGQGSTGELFF.

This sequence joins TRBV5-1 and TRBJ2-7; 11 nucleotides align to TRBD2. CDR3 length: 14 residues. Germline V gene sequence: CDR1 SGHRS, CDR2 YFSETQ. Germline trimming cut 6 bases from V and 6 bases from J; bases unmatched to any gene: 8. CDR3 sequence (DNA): TGCGCCAGCACCCTTCTAGCGGGGGGAGGCGAGCAGTACTTC. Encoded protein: CASTLLAGGGEQYF.

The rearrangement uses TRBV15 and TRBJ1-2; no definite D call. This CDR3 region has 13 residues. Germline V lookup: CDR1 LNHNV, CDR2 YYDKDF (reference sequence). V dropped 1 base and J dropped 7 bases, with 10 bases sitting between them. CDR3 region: CATSRAGFSGYTF. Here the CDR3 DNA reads TGTGCCACCAGCAGAGCGGGGTTTAGTGGCTACACCTTC. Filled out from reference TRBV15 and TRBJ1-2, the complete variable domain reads DAMVIQNPRYQVTQFGKPVTLSCSQTLNHNVMYWYQQKSSQAPKLLFHYYDKDFNNEADTPDNFQSRRPNTSFCFLDIRSPGLGDTAMYLCATSRAGFSGYTFGSGTRLTVV.

The CDR3 protein is CASSLAPGLNTEAFF. In DNA form, the CDR3 reads TGTGCCAGCAGCTTGGCCCCAGGCTTGAACACTGAAGCTTTCTTT. This chain links TRBV5-5 with TRBJ1-1; no clear D. In germline, CDR1 is SGHKS, CDR2 YYEKEE (reference sequence). The V gene lost 0 bases and the J gene lost 0 bases, with 9 bases spanning the gap. The CDR3 has 15 residues.

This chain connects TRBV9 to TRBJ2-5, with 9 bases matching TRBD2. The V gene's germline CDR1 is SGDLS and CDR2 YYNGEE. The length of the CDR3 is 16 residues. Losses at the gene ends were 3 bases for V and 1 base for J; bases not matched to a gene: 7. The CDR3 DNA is TGTGCCAGCAGCGCAGGACTAGCGAAGCTCCAAGAGACCCAGTACTTC. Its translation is CASSAGLAKLQETQYF.

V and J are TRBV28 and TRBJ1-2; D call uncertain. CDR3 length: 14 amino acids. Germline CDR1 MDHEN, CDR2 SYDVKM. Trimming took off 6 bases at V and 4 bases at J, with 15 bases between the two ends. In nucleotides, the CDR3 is TGTGCCAGCAGCTCTTTACTGCTATTCTATGGCTACACCTTC. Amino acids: CASSSLLLFYGYTF.

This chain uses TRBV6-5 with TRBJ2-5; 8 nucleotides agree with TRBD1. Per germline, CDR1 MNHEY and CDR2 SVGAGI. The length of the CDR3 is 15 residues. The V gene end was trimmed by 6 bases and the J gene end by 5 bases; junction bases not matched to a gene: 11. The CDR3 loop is CASSSTGGIGETQYF. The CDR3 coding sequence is TGTGCCAGCAGCTCAACAGGGGGAATTGGCGAGACCCAGTACTTC.

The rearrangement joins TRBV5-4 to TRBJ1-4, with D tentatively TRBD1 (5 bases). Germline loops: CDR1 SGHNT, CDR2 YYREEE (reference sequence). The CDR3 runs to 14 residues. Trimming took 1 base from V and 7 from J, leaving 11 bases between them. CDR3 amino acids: CASSLRGEGEKLFF. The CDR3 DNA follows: TGTGCCAGCAGCTTGCGAGGGGAGGGTGAAAAACTGTTTTTT.

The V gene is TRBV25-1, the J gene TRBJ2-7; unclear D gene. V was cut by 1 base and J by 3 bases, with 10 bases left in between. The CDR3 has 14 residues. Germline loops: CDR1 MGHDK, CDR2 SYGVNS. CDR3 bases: TGTGCCAGCAGTGAATCTGGCGGATTCTACGAGCAGTACTTC. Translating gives CASSESGGFYEQYF.

CDR3 nucleotide sequence: TGTGCCAGCAGGCCACAGGGGGCCAAGCAGTACTTC. Protein sequence: CASRPQGAKQYF. This sequence joins TRBV6-1 and TRBJ2-7, with 9 bases that match TRBD1. Germline trimming cut 6 bases from V and 8 bases from J; bases unmatched to any gene: 5. CDR3 length: 12 residues. Germline CDR1 MNHNS, CDR2 SASEGT.

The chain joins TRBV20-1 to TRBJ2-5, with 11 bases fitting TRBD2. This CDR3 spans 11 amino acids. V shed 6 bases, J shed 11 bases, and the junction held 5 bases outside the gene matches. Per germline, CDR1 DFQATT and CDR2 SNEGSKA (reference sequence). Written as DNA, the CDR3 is TGCAGTGCACGTAGCGGGAGGGAGCAGTACTTC. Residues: CSARSGREQYF.

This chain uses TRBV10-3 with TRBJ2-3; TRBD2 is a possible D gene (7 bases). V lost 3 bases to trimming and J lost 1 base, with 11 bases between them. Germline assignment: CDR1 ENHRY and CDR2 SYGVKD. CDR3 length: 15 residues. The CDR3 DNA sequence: TGTGCCATCAGTGAAAGGGGGGGAGGCACAGATACGCAGTATTTT. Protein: CAISERGGGTDTQYF.

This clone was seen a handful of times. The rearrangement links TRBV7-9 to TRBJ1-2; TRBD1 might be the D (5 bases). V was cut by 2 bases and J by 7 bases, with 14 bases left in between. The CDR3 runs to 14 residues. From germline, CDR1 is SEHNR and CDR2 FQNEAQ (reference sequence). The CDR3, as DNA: TGTGCCAGCAGCTTACCTATGCTCGACAGTGGCTACACCTTC. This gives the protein CASSLPMLDSGYTF.

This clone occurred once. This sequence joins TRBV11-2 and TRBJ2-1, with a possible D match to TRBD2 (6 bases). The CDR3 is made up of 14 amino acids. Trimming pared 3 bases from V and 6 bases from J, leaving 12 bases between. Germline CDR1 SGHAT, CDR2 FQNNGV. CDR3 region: CASSFPTSSNEQFF. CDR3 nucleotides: TGTGCCAGCAGCTTCCCGACTAGTTCCAATGAGCAGTTCTTC. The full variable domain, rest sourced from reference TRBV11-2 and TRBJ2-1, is EAGVAQSPRYKIIEKRQSVAFWCNPISGHATLYWYQQILGQGPKLLIQFQNNGVVDDSQLPKDRFSAERLKGVDSTLKIQPAKLEDSAVYLCASSFPTSSNEQFFGPGTRLTVL.

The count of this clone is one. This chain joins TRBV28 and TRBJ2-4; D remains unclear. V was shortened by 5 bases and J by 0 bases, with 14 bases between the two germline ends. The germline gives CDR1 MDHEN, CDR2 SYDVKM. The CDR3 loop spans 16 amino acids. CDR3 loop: CASSLERGLAKNIQYF. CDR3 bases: TGTGCCAGCAGTCTGGAGAGAGGCCTAGCCAAAAACATTCAGTACTTC.

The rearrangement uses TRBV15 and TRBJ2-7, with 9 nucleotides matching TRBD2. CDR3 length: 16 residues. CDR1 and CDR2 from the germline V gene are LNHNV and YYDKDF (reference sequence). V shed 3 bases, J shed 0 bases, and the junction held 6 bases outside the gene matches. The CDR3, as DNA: TGTGCCACCAGCAGGACGGAACTAGCGGGCTCCTACGAGCAGTACTTC. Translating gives CATSRTELAGSYEQYF.